Reported below is one T cell receptor (beta chain). The data were taken from a study of control samples from healthy donors and cancer patients. The table came from immunoSEQ multiplex PCR; TCRdb's copy has only in-frame clones and leaves some out. Of about 92,000 clones in the sample, around 80% were seen once. The clonotype was recovered from a woman aged 55-70 years in good health. The material sequenced was blood.

In DNA, the CDR3 is TGTGCCAGCGGATCGACAGGGAAAGCTTTCTTT. It codes for CASGSTGKAFF. V is TRBV2 and J is TRBJ1-1; 7 bases align to TRBD1. Germline lookup yields CDR1 SNHLY and CDR2 FYNNEI. The junction had 6 bases not matched to a gene; V was cut back by 8 bases and J by 9 bases. The CDR3 contains 11 residues.